This entry concerns a single T cell receptor beta chain. TCRdb processed the RACE reads anew with MiXCR; each CDR3 protein has one entry. The sample lists roughly 150,000 distinct CDR3 sequences; about a quarter were seen once. This sample was included in a study of human T cells and chemical hapten exposure. The CDR3 length is 17 residues. The V gene's germline CDR1 is SGHVS and CDR2 FQNEAQ. Deletions cut 4 bases from V and 0 bases from J, with 15 bases between. Documented time point: patch test 3, about 24 weeks after DPC sensitization. As for treatment: therapeutic diphenylcyclopropenone sensitization with weekly scalp DPC. Prior to each patch test being applied, blood was drawn. The authors extracted total RNA from unfractionated whole blood.

The source is a young woman with alopecia areata. Some clones in this sample may be carry-over from other donors' samples. V and J are TRBV7-8 and TRBJ1-4; the D is unclear. Source: whole blood, taken in connection with sensitization to the hapten diphenylcyclopropenone (DPC). This CDR3 reads CASSSRRVKATNEKLFF. The CDR3 DNA sequence: TGTGCCAGCAGCTCGAGACGGGTGAAGGCAACTAATGAAAAACTGTTTTTT.